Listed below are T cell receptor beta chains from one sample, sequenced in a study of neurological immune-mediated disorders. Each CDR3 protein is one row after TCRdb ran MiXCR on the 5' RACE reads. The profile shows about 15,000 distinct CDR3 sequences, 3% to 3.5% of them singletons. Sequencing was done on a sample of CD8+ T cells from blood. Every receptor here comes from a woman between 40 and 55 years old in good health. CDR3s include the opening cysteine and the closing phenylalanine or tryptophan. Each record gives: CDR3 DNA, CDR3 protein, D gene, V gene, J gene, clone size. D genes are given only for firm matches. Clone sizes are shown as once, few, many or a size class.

DNA: TGTGCCACCAGTGATTTTGGGGGCGGGCAGTACTTC; CDR3: CATSDFGGGQYF; D: NA; V: TRBV24-1; J: TRBJ2-7; size: many
DNA: TGTGCCAGCAGCACCCCAGCGGGAGGGCCGTACGAGCAGTACTTC; CDR3: CASSTPAGGPYEQYF; D: TRBD2; V: TRBV5-5; J: TRBJ2-7; size: many
DNA: TGTGCCAGCAGTTTATCGGGCTCCCATGAGCAGTTCTTC; CDR3: CASSLSGSHEQFF; D: NA; V: TRBV27; J: TRBJ2-1; size: many
DNA: TGTGCCAGCAGTCCCGGGGCCGGCAATGAGCAGTTCTTC; CDR3: CASSPGAGNEQFF; D: NA; V: TRBV28; J: TRBJ2-1; size: many
DNA: TGTGCCAGCAGCCATTCGGGACAGGGCTACAATGAGCAGTTCTTC; CDR3: CASSHSGQGYNEQFF; D: TRBD1; V: TRBV9; J: TRBJ2-1; size: many
DNA: TGCGCCAGCAGTATGTCTGGAGTAGGCACAGATACGCAGTATTTT; CDR3: CASSMSGVGTDTQYF; D: NA; V: TRBV10-2; J: TRBJ2-3; size: many
DNA: TGTGCCAGCAGCCCATTTTACGGGACAGGGGACGATGAGCAGTTCTTC; CDR3: CASSPFYGTGDDEQFF; D: TRBD1; V: TRBV5-6; J: TRBJ2-1; size: many
DNA: TGCAGTGCCGATTACGGACAGGGCAGTCAGCCCCAGCATTTT; CDR3: CSADYGQGSQPQHF; D: TRBD1; V: TRBV20-1; J: TRBJ1-5; size: many
DNA: TGCAGCGTTTTTAGTGGGGTCGATGAGCAGTTCTTC; CDR3: CSVFSGVDEQFF; D: NA; V: TRBV29-1; J: TRBJ2-1; size: many
DNA: TGTGCCATCAGTGGAGCAGGGGTCGACTCTGGGGCCAACGTCCTGACTTTC; CDR3: CAISGAGVDSGANVLTF; D: NA; V: TRBV10-3; J: TRBJ2-6; size: many
DNA: TGTGCCAGCAGCTTGCCCCACCAGGACTATGGCTACACCTTC; CDR3: CASSLPHQDYGYTF; D: NA; V: TRBV5-6; J: TRBJ1-2; size: many
DNA: TGTGCCAGCAGCTTCTTCGGGACAGGCAACACCGGGGAGCTGTTTTTT; CDR3: CASSFFGTGNTGELFF; D: TRBD1; V: TRBV5-5; J: TRBJ2-2; size: many
DNA: TGTGCCAGCAGCCAAGGACTATCTTACGAGCAGTACTTC; CDR3: CASSQGLSYEQYF; D: NA; V: TRBV4-2; J: TRBJ2-7; size: many
DNA: TGTGCCAGCAGCTTCTCTACGACAGCAGATACGCAGTATTTT; CDR3: CASSFSTTADTQYF; D: NA; V: TRBV7-3; J: TRBJ2-3; size: many